The 12 T cell receptor beta chains below come from one sample, sequenced in a study of OX40 agonist ivuxolimab in advanced cancers. Profiling relied on immunoSEQ multiplex PCR, and the TCRdb table lists in-frame clones only, not all of them. The sample records 65,000 to 75,000 clones, approximately 90% being singletons. Sequenced here: CD4+ or CD8+ T cells sorted from blood, sampled in a trial of the OX40 agonist ivuxolimab. Source of these receptors: an adult with an advanced solid tumor such as melanoma, head and neck, liver or kidney cancer.

This chain uses TRBV6-1 with TRBJ1-4; D may be TRBD1 (6 bases). CDR3 length equals 15 residues. V lost 6 bases to trimming and J lost 0 bases, with 11 bases between them. Germline CDR1 is MNHNS and CDR2 is SASEGT. The chain's CDR3 is CASRGGQTTNEKLFF. Written as DNA, the CDR3 is TGTGCCAGCAGGGGGGGACAAACAACTAATGAAAAACTGTTTTTT.

The J gene is TRBJ2-7, the V gene TRBV21-1. TRBV21-1 represents a pseudogene. This CDR3 comprises 14 residues. The CDR3 loop reads CASSKAERTYEQYF. CDR3 DNA sequence: TGTGCCAGCAGCAAGGCAGAACGGACCTACGAGCAGTACTTC.

This chain uses TRBV28 with TRBJ1-1; TRBD1 is a possible D gene (5 bases). Per the germline V gene, CDR1 is MDHEN and CDR2 is SYDVKM. The CDR3 runs 13 residues. Trimming took off 7 bases at V and 4 bases at J, with 13 bases between the two ends. DNA for the CDR3: TGTGCCAGCACCCCCGGCGGGGGCACTGAAGCTTTCTTT. As protein: CASTPGGGTEAFF.

V and J are TRBV7-9 and TRBJ1-4; D is undetermined. The V end lost 5 bases, the J end lost 6 bases, and 10 bases lay between the germline ends. This CDR3 has 13 residues. Per the germline V gene, CDR1 is SEHNR and CDR2 is FQNEAQ (reference sequence). The CDR3, as DNA: TGTGCCAGCAGCCTCGCGGGGTATGAAAAACTGTTTTTT. Protein product: CASSLAGYEKLFF.

This clone was counted a single time. The chain uses TRBV2 and TRBJ1-2, with a possible D match to TRBD1 (6 bases). The germline V and J ends were trimmed by 6 bases and 7 bases, with 24 bases remaining between them. The CDR3 consists of 16 residues. Germline assignment: CDR1 SNHLY and CDR2 FYNNEI. The CDR3, as DNA: TGTGCCAGCAGCGGGGGATGGGGACATTCTCTGGTTGGCTACACCTTC. The encoded protein is CASSGGWGHSLVGYTF.

The chain links TRBV27 to TRBJ2-1; 13 bases fit TRBD2. The germline gives CDR1 MNHEY, CDR2 SMNVEV (reference sequence). The CDR3 is made up of 15 amino acids. V shed 6 bases and J 6 bases; nucleotides not matched to a gene: 5. CDR3 residues: CASREGLAGRNEQFF. In DNA form, the CDR3 reads TGTGCCAGCAGGGAGGGACTAGCGGGGCGCAATGAGCAGTTCTTC.

This clone has a single count. CDR3 DNA: TGTGCCAGCTCACCACTACCCAATTGGAACACTGAAGCTTTCTTT. It yields the protein CASSPLPNWNTEAFF. This chain uses TRBV18 with TRBJ1-1; no clear D gene. The CDR3 length is 15 residues. CDR1 KGHSH and CDR2 LQKENI come from the germline V gene. V lost 1 base, J lost 1 base, and 10 bases lay in between.

The genes are TRBV6-5 and TRBJ2-1, with D unclear. Trimming stripped 4 bases from V and 7 bases from J, with 5 bases between. Germline CDR1 and CDR2: MNHEY and SVGAGI. This CDR3 contains 11 residues. CDR3 sequence reads: CASSSRNEQFF. CDR3 nucleotides: TGTGCCAGCAGTTCCAGGAATGAGCAGTTCTTC.

The chain couples TRBV9 to TRBJ1-2; 10 nucleotides line up with TRBD1. Germline trimming cut 6 bases from V and 8 bases from J; bases unmatched to any gene: 4. This CDR3 region has 12 residues. Germline CDR1 reads SGDLS; CDR2 reads YYNGEE. Here the CDR3 reads CASTGQGDGYTF. DNA of the CDR3: TGTGCCAGCACTGGACAGGGGGACGGCTACACCTTC.

V is TRBV7-3 and J is TRBJ1-2; TRBD1 is a possible D gene (5 bases). Trimming took off 6 bases at V and 6 bases at J, with 14 bases between the two ends. From germline, CDR1 is SGHTA and CDR2 FQGTGA. This CDR3 has 13 residues. The CDR3 region is CASSFQGGHGYTF. The CDR3 coding sequence is TGTGCCAGCAGTTTCCAGGGCGGGCATGGCTACACCTTC.

This clone was seen only once. The rearrangement joins TRBV6-6 to TRBJ2-1; no definite D call. The germline V gene encodes CDR1 MNHNY and CDR2 SVGAGI (reference sequence). The CDR3 has 14 residues. V was clipped by 6 bases and J by 0 bases, with 9 bases between them. The CDR3 loop is CASRILSSYNEQFF. The CDR3 coding sequence is TGTGCCAGCAGGATTCTGAGCTCCTACAATGAGCAGTTCTTC.

V usage is TRBV5-4 and J usage is TRBJ1-2; tentative D call: TRBD1 (6 bases). Trimming left V 4 bases short and J 5 bases short, with 21 bases between. CDR1 and CDR2 from the germline V gene are SGHNT and YYREEE (reference sequence). The CDR3 is made up of 16 amino acids. The CDR3: CASSAGGGKRVYGYTF. The CDR3 DNA follows: TGTGCCAGCAGCGCCGGCGGGGGCAAACGGGTTTATGGCTACACCTTC.